The TCR beta chain described here comes from a study of cytomegalovirus exposure and HLA in healthy donors. General study points: Later genetic work tied a missense DCLRE1C variant to beta-chain V and J trimming. There were around 160 TCR beta chains listed as cytomegalovirus-associated. With high specificity and sensitivity, the classifier reportedly diagnosed cytomegalovirus status.

PCR primers comprised 60 Vbeta and 13 Jbeta primers. This table comes from immunoSEQ multiplex PCR, and its TCRdb copy is limited to in-frame clones, with some not included. The sample contains fewer than 100,000 clones, roughly 80% of which appear only once. On this clone itself: Antigen specificity is unknown.

V lost 5 bases and J lost 3; bases outside the gene matches: 9. CDR1 and CDR2 from the germline V gene are SGHNT and YYREEE (reference sequence). The CDR3 loop spans 17 amino acids. V and J are TRBV5-4 and TRBJ2-2; 11 bases are a match to TRBD2. The sequenced sample was PBMCs. The TCR originated in a man aged 35 to 55 in good health and CMV-seropositive. The CDR3 loop reads CASSRTSGSFDTGELFF. The CDR3 DNA follows: TGTGCCAGCAGTCGTACTAGCGGGAGTTTTGACACCGGGGAGCTGTTTTTT.